The present entry profiles one T cell receptor beta chain with its context. The antigen is unknown. This entry is derived from a study of T cell responses to AZD1222 COVID-19 vaccine. Overall study results and limits: It was only after the peak T cell response that any repertoires were sampled. The sample set comprised mostly white British donors with more females, and clonal diversity was possibly underestimated.

This CDR3 is built from 15 residues. The V gene end was trimmed by 3 bases and the J gene end by 11 bases; junction bases not matched to a gene: 12. Germline CDR1 and CDR2: GTSNPN and SVGIG (reference sequence). Profiling relied on immunoSEQ multiplex PCR, and the TCRdb table lists in-frame clones only, not all of them. The sample includes under 150,000 clones, about 89% of them seen just once. The chain uses TRBV30 and TRBJ2-7, with 14 bases matching TRBD2. The starting material was peripheral blood, obtained on day 0 of MenACWY control vaccination. The TCR sequence derives from an adult in good health. The CDR3 nucleotides are TGTGCCTGGAGCGTGACTAGCGGGAGGGTACACATAGAGTACTTC. It specifies CAWSVTSGRVHIEYF.